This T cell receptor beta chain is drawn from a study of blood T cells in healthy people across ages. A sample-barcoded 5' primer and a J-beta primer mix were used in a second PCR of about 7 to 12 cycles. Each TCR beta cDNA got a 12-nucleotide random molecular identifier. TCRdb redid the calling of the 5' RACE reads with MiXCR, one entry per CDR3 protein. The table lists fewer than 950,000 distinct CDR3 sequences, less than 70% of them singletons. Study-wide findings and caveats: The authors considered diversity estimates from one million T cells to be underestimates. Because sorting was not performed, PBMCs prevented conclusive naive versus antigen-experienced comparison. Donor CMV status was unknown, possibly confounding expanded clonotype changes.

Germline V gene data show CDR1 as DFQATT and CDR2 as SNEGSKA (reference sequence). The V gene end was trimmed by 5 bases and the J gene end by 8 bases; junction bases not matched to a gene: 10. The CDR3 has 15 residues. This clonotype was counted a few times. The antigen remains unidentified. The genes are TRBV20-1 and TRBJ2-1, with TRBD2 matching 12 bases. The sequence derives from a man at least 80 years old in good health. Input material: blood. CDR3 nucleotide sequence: TGCAGTGCTCGCCGATCTAGCGGGAGGGGGCATGAGCAGTTCTTC. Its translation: CSARRSSGRGHEQFF.